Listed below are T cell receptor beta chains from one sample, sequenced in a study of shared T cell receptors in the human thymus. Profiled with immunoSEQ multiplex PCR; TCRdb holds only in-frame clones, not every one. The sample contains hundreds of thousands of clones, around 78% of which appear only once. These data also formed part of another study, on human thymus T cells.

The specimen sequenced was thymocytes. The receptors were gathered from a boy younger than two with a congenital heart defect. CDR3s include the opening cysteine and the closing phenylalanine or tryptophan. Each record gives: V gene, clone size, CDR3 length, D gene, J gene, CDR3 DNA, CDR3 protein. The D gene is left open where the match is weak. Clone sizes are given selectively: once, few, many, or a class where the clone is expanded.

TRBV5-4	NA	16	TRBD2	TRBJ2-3	TGTGCCAGCAGCTCGCCTGGACTAGACCTCTCGGATACGCAGTATTTT	CASSSPGLDLSDTQYF
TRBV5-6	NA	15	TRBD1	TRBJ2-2	TGTGCCAGCAGCCCTGGACAGGGGAAAGCCGGGGAGCTGTTTTTT	CASSPGQGKAGELFF
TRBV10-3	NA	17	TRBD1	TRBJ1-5	TGTGCCATCAGTCCCGAGACAGGGGGCGGTAAGGGTCAGCCCCAGCATTTT	CAISPETGGGKGQPQHF
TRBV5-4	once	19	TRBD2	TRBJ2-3	TGTGCCAGCAGCTTTATGACTAGCGGGAGGGTCGGGGGCACAGATACGCAGTATTTT	CASSFMTSGRVGGTDTQYF
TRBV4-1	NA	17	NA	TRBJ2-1	TGCGCCAGCAGCCCGGTCAGGGCCCGGACAAAAAACAATGAGCAGTTCTTC	CASSPVRARTKNNEQFF
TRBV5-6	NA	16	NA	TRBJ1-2	TGTGCCAGCAGCCCTACCCCCCAGGGCACTGACTATGGCTACACCTTC	CASSPTPQGTDYGYTF
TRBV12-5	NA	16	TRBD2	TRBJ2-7	TGTGCTAGTGGCTTCCACAGGACTAGCGGTACTTACGAGCAGTACTTC	CASGFHRTSGTYEQYF
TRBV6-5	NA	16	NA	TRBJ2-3	TGTGCCAGCAGTTACGCGGTAGCGGCTAGCACAGATACGCAGTATTTT	CASSYAVAASTDTQYF
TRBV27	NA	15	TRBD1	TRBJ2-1	TGTGCCAGCAGTTTAGGGCAGGGGGCGAGGAATGAGCAGTTCTTC	CASSLGQGARNEQFF
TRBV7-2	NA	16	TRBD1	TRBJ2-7	TGTGCCAGCAGTCCCCCGCCGGGACAGGGTCTGTACGAGCAGTACTTC	CASSPPPGQGLYEQYF
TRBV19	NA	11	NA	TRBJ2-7	TGTGCCAGTGGGCAGTTCAACGAGCAGTACTTC	CASGQFNEQYF
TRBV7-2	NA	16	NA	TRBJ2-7	TGTGCCAGCAGCCGAATTGCGTCCGATTTCTCCTACGAGCAGTACTTC	CASSRIASDFSYEQYF
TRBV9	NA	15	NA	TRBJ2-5	TGTGCCAGCAGCGTAGCTACAGGGCAGGAAGAGACCCAGTACTTC	CASSVATGQEETQYF
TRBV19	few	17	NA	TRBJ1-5	TGTGCCAGTAGTACCCTCCCAAGGTACAGGGTCGCTCAGCCCCAGCATTTT	CASSTLPRYRVAQPQHF
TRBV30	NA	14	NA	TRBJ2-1	TGTGCCTGGAGTGACAGGAGCTCCTACAATGAGCAGTTCTTC	CAWSDRSSYNEQFF
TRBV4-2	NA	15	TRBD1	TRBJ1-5	TGTGCCAGCAGCAATACCGGACAGGGAGATCAGCCCCAGCATTTT	CASSNTGQGDQPQHF
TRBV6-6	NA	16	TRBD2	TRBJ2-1	TGTGCCAGCAGTTACCCCGGGACTAGCGGTTACAATGAGCAGTTCTTC	CASSYPGTSGYNEQFF
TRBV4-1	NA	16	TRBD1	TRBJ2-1	TGCGCCAGCAGCCAAGCTAGGGCAGGGGGCATCGATGAGCAGTTCTTC	CASSQARAGGIDEQFF
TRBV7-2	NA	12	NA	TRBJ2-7	TGTGCCAGCAGCTTATCCCCTTACGAGCAGTACTTC	CASSLSPYEQYF
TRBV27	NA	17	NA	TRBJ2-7	TGTGCCAGCAGTTCTAAACCCCGAGCGGAACCTTCCTACGAGCAGTACTTC	CASSSKPRAEPSYEQYF
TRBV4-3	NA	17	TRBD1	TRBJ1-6	TGCGCCAGCAGCCATGACAGGGGTAAGGCTAGGAATTCACCCCTCCACTTT	CASSHDRGKARNSPLHF
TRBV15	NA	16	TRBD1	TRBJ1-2	TGTGCCACCAGCAAGGACAGGGGGCTTCATAACTATGGCTACACCTTC	CATSKDRGLHNYGYTF
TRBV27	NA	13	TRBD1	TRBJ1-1	TGTGCCAGCTCACAGGGGACGAGGACTGAAGCTTTCTTT	CASSQGTRTEAFF
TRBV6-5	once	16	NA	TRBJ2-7	TGTGCCAGCAGTTACTCCAAGTCAGGGGCCTCCTACGAGCAGTACTTC	CASSYSKSGASYEQYF
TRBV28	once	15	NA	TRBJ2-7	TGTGCCAGCAGTTTCTTCAGGGCCCCCTCCTACGAGCAGTACTTC	CASSFFRAPSYEQYF